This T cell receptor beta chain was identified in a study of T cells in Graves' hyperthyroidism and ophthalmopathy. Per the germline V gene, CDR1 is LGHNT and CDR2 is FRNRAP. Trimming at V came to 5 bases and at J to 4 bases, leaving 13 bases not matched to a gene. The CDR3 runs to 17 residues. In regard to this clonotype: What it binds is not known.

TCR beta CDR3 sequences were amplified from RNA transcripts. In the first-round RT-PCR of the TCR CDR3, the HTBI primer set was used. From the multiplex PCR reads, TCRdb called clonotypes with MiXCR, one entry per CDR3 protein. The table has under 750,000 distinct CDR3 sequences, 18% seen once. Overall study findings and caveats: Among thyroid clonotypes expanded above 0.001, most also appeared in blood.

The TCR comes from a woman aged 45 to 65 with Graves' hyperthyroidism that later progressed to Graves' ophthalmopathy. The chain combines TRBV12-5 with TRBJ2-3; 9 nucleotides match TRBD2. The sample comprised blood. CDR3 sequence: CASGGAPGGGAPDTQYF. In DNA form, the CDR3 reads TGTGCTAGTGGTGGTGCCCCGGGCGGGGGGGCACCAGATACGCAGTATTTT.